This T cell receptor (beta chain) was observed in a study of CD8+CD57+ T cells in acquired aplastic anemia listed by TCRdb under 2018. In the study overall: Extracted DNA from sorted CD4+ and CD8+ cells averaged around 3.4 ug, ranging from about 0.19 to 30 ug. CD8+CD57+ expansion was defined as a frequency above the mean frequency observed in healthy subjects. What the research found in general, with its limitations: Around 31 CD8+ CDR3 sequences were shared between patients and controls but appeared highly expressed in patients and within their immunodominant clones. Patients and healthy controls showed no significant difference in CD8+ Simpson's diversity (P=0.060).

This clonotype was picked up one time. The clone's antigen remains unknown. Base qualities are missing; no much larger clone stands one base away. On its own, one read is weak support. Flow cytometry had shown CD8+CD57+ cell expansion in the patients selected for sequencing. All patients had severe acquired aplastic anemia diagnosed by International Study of Aplastic Anemia and Agranulocytosis and Camitta criteria. Patients had received no therapy at the time of blood sampling. TCR repertoires of sorted CD4+ and CD8+ blood T cells from severe aplastic anemia patients and healthy subjects were deep-sequenced in the study. Patients were enrolled under clinicaltrials.gov protocols 00001620, 01623167, 00001397, 00071045, 00081523 and 00961064 in the USA. Ficoll-Paque density gradient centrifugation was used to isolate peripheral blood mononuclear cells. CD4+ and CD8+ T cells were sorted by FACS or magnetic beads before DNA extraction.

Profiling of TCR beta VDJ combinations and CDR3 sequences used genomic DNA as the template. An Illumina HiSeq 2000 was the platform used for TCR repertoire sequencing. Concerning the study's data processing: TRBV/TRBJ rearrangement plots, CDR3 size and DJ length profiles, and Simpson's diversity index were used to evaluate the repertoires. Whichever DNA sequence was most abundant in the deep sequencing data was defined as the immunodominant clone. CDR3 amino acid sequences were screened for sharing across subjects and were compared with published repertoires and the VDJdb database. The public reads were run again by TCRdb, first through fastp at Q25 and then through MiXCR, and only productive beta chains were kept. Each entry is one CDR3 protein sequence, shown with its most common DNA and genes. The V and J calls were not made by the authors but by TCRdb's processing. In all, the sample holds approximately 180,000 distinct CDR3 sequences, and under 50% of those were seen once. Together, the top ten hold about 1.8% of the sample.

The receptor was derived from a human donor with aplastic anemia. Sequencing used sorted CD4+, CD8+, or CD8+CD57+ T cells (not recorded which) from PBMCs.

The DNA is TGTGCCAGCAGCCCCCGACTAGGCGGAGAGACCCAGTACTTC. This translates into CASSPRLGGETQYF. Recombination connected TRBV9 to TRBJ2-5; D gene: possibly TRBD2, on 6 matching bases. Counted from cysteine to phenylalanine, this CDR3 has 14 amino acids. Only CDR3 DNA is held: 42 bases, read in frame from base 1. CDR1 and CDR2, looked up from the germline V gene, are SGDLS and YYNGEE. V was cut back by 4 bases and J by 4 bases, leaving a gap of 14 bases between them.